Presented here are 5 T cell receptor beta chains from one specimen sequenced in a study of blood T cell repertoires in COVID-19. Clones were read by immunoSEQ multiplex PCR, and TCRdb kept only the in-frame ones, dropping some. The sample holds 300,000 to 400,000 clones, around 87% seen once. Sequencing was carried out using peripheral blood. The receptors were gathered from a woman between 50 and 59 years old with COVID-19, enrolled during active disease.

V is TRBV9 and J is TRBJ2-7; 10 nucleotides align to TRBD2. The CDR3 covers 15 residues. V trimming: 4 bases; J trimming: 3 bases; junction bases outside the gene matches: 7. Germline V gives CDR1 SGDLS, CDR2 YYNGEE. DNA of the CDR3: TGTGCCAGCAGCCCCAGCCCTAGCGGGAGCTACGAGCAGTACTTC. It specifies CASSPSPSGSYEQYF.

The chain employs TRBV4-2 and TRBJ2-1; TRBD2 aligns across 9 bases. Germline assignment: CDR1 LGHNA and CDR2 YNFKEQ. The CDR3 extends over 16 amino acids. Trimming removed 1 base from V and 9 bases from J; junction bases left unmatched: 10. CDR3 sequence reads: CASSQAGTSPPGEQFF. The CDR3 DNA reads TGTGCCAGCAGCCAAGCTGGGACTAGCCCCCCCGGTGAGCAGTTCTTC.

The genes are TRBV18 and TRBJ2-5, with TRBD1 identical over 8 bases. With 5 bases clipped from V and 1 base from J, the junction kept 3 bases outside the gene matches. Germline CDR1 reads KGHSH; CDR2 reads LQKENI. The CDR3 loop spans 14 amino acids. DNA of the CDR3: TGTGCCAGCTCAGCTGGGACAGGCCAAGAGACCCAGTACTTC. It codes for CASSAGTGQETQYF.

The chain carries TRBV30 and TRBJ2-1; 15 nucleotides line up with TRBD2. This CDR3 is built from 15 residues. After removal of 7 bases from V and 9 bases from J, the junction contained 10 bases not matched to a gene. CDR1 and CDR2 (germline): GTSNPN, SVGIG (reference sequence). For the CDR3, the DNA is TGTGCCTCGGACGGGAGGACTAGCGGGAGGGCTGAGCAGTTCTTC. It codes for CASDGRTSGRAEQFF.

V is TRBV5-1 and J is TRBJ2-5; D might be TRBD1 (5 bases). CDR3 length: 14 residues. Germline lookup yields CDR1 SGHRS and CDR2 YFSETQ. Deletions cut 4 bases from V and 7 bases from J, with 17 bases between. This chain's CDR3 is CASSRTQGLGTQYF. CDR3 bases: TGCGCCAGCAGCCGCACGCAGGGTCTTGGGACCCAGTACTTC.